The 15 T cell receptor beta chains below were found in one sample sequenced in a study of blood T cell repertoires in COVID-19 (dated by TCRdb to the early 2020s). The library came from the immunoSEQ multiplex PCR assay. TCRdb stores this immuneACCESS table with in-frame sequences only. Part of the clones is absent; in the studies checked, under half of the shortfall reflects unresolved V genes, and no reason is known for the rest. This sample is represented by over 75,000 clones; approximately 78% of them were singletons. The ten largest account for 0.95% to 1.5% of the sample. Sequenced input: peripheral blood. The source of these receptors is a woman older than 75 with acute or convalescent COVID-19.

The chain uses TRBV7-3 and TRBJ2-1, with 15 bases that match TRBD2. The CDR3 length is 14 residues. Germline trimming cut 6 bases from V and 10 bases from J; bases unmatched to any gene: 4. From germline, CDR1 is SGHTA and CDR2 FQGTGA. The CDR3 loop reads CASRAGTSGGEQFF. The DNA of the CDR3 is TGTGCCAGCAGGGCCGGGACTAGCGGGGGGGAGCAGTTCTTC.

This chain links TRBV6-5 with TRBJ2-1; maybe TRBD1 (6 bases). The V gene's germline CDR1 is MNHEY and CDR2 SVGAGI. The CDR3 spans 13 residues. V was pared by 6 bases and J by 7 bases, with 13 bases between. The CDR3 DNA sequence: TGTGCCAGCAGCCCCCTCAGGGGAAATGAGCAGTTCTTC. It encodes CASSPLRGNEQFF.

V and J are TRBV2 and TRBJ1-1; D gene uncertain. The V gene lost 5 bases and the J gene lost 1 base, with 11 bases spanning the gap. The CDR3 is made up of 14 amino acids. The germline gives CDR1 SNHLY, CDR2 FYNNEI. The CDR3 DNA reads TGTGCCAGCAGTACTACAAAGGCGAACACTGAAGCTTTCTTT. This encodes CASSTTKANTEAFF.

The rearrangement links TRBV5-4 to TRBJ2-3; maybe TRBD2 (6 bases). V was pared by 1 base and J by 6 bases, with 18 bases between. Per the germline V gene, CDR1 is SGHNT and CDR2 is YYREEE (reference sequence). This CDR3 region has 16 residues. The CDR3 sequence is CASSLQGGAPRDTQYF. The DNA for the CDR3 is TGTGCCAGCAGCTTGCAGGGCGGGGCTCCTAGGGATACGCAGTATTTT.

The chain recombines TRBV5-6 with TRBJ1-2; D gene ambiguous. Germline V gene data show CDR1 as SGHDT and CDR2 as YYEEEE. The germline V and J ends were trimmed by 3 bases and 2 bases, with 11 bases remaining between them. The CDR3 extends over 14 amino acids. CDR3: CASSYRFPNYGYTF. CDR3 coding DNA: TGTGCCAGCAGCTATCGGTTTCCGAACTATGGCTACACCTTC. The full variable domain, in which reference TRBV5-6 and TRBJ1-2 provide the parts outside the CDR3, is DAGVTQSPTHLIKTRGQQVTLRCSPKSGHDTVSWYQQALGQGPQFIFQYYEEEERQRGNFPDRFSGHQFPNYSSELNVNALLLGDSALYLCASSYRFPNYGYTFGSGTRLTVV.

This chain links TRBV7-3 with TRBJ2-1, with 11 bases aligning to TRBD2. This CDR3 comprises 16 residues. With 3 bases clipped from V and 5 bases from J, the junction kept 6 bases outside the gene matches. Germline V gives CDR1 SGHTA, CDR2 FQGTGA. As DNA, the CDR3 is TGTGCCAGCAGCTTCTCCGGGACTAGCGGAAACAATGAGCAGTTCTTC. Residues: CASSFSGTSGNNEQFF.

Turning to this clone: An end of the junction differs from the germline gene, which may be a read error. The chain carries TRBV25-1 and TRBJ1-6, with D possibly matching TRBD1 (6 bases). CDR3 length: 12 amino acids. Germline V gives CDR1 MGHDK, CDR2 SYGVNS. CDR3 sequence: CASSGTETGFFF. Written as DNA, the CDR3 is TGTGCCAGCAGTGGCACTGAGACAGGCTTTTTCTTT.

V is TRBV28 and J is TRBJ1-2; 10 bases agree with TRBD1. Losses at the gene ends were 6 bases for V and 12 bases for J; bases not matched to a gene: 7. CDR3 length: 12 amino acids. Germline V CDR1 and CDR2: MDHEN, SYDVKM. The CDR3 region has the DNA TGTGCCAGCAGGCCCGGGACAGGGGCGGACACCTTC. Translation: CASRPGTGADTF.

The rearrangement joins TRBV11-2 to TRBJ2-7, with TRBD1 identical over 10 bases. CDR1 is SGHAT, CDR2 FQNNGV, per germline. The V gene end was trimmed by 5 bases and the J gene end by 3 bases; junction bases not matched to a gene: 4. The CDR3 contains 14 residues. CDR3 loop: CASSDGQGDYEQYF. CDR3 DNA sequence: TGTGCCAGCAGCGACGGACAGGGGGACTACGAGCAGTACTTC.

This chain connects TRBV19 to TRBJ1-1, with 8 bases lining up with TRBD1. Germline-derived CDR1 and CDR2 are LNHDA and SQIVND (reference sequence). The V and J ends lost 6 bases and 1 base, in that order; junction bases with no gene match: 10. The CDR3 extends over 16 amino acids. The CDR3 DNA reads TGTGCCAGTAGGCGAGGAGACACAGGGGGGAACACTGAAGCTTTCTTT. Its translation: CASRRGDTGGNTEAFF.

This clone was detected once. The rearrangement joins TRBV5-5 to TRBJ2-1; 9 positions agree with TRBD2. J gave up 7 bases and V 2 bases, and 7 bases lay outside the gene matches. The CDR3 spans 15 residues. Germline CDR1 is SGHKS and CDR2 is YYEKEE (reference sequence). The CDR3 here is CASSFGGGAENEQFF. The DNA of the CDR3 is TGTGCCAGCAGCTTCGGCGGGGGGGCGGAAAATGAGCAGTTCTTC.

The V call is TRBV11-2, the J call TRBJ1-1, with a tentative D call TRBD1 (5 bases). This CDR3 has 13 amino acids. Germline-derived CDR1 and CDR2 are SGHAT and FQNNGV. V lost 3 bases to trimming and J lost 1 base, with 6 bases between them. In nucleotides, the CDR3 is TGTGCCAGCAGCTTTAGGGGGAACACTGAAGCTTTCTTT. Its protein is CASSFRGNTEAFF.

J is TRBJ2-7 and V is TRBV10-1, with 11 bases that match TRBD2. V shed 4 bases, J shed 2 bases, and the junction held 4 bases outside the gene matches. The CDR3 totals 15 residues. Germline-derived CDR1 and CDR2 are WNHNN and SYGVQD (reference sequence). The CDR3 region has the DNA TGCGCCAGCAGTGCCGGACTAGCGGGTCCCTACGAGCAGTACTTC. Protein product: CASSAGLAGPYEQYF.

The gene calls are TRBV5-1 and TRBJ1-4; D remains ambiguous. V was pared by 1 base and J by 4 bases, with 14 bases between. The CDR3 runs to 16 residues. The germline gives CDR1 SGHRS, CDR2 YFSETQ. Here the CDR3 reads CASSLNRGKGNEKLFF. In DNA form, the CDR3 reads TGCGCCAGCAGCTTGAACCGGGGTAAGGGTAATGAAAAACTGTTTTTT.

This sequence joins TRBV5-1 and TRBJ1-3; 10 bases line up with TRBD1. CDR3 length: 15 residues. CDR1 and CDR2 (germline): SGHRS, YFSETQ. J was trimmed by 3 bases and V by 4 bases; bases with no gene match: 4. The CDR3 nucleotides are TGCGCCAGCAGCCCGACAGGGGGCTATGGAAACACCATATATTTT. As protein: CASSPTGGYGNTIYF.